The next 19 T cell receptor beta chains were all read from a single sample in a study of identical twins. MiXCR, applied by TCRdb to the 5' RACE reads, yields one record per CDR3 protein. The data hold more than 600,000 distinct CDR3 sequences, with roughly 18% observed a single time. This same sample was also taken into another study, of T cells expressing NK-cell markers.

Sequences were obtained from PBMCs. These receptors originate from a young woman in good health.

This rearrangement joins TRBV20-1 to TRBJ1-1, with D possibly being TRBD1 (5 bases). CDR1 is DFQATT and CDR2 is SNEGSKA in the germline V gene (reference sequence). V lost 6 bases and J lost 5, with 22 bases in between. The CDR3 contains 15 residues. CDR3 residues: CSAREPGGTWTEAFF. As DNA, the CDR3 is TGCAGTGCGCGCGAACCGGGGGGGACGTGGACTGAAGCTTTCTTT.

CDR3 protein: CASSKAGDLGRTDTQYF. The DNA for the CDR3 is TGTGCCAGCAGCAAAGCGGGGGACCTCGGCCGCACAGATACGCAGTATTTT. The chain carries TRBV21-1 and TRBJ2-3; TRBD2, the D gene given by the table, was not confirmed from the DNA. TRBV21-1 is a listed pseudogene. This CDR3 spans 17 amino acids.

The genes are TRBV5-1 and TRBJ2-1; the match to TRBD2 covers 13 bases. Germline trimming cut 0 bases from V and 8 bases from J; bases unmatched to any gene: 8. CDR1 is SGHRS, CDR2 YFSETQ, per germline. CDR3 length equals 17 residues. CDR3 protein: CASSLGGGLAGIDEQFF. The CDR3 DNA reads TGCGCCAGCAGCTTGGGGGGGGGACTAGCGGGAATCGATGAGCAGTTCTTC.

CDR3 DNA: TGCAGTGCTAGGTCGGCGGGAGGGCCCGGGGAGCTGTTTTTT. Protein product: CSARSAGGPGELFF. The V gene is TRBV20-1, the J gene TRBJ2-2, with TRBD2 matching over 9 bases. Germline trimming cut 3 bases from V and 6 bases from J; bases unmatched to any gene: 5. The CDR3 covers 14 residues. CDR1 is DFQATT and CDR2 is SNEGSKA in the germline V gene (reference sequence).

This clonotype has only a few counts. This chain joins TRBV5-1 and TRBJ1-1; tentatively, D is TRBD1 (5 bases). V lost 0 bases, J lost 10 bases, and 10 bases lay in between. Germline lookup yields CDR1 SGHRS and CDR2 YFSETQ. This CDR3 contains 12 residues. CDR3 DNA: TGCGCCAGCAGCTTGGAGAGGGGTGCAGCTTTCTTT. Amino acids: CASSLERGAAFF. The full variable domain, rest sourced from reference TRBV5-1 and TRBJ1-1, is KAGVTQTPRYLIKTRGQQVTLSCSPISGHRSVSWYQQTPGQGLQFLFEYFSETQRNKGNFPGRFSGRQFSNSRSEMNVSTLELGDSALYLCASSLERGAAFFGQGTRLTVV.

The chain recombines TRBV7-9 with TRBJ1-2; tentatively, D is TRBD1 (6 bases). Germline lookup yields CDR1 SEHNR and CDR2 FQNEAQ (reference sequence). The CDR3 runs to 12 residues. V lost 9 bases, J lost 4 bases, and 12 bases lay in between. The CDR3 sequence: CASSGQRYGYTF. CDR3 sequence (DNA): TGTGCCAGTAGCGGACAGCGCTATGGCTACACCTTC.

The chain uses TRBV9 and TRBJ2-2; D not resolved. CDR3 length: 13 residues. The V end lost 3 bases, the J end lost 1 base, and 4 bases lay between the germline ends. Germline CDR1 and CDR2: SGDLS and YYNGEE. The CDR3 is CASSAWNTGELFF. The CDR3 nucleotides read TGTGCCAGCAGCGCTTGGAACACCGGGGAGCTGTTTTTT.

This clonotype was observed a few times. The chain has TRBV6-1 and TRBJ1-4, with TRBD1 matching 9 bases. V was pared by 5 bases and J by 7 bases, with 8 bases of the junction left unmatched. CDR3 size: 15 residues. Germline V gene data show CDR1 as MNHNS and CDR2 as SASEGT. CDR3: CASSPLGQGGEKLFF. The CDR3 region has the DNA TGTGCCAGCAGTCCCCTGGGACAGGGCGGTGAAAAACTGTTTTTT.

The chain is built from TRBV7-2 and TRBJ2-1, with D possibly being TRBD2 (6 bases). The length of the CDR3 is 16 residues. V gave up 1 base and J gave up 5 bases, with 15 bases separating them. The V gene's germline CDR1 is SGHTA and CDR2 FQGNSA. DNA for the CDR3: TGTGCCAGCAGCTTAGAGGCGGGACCCTTGAACAATGAGCAGTTCTTC. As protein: CASSLEAGPLNNEQFF.

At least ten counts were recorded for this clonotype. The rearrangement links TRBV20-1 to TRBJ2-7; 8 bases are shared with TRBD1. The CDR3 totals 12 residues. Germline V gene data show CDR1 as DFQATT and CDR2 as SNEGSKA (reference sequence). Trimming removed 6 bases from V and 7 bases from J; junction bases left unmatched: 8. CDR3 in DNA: TGCAGTGCCACCGACAGGGGAGGAGAGCAGTACTTC. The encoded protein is CSATDRGGEQYF.

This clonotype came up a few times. CDR3 amino acids: CASSLGEGYNEQFF. In nucleotides, the CDR3 is TGCGCCAGCAGCTTGGGAGAAGGCTACAATGAGCAGTTCTTC. This chain connects TRBV5-1 to TRBJ2-1, with D hard to call. The germline V gene encodes CDR1 SGHRS and CDR2 YFSETQ. V dropped 0 bases and J dropped 3 bases, with 7 bases sitting between them. There are 14 residues in the CDR3.

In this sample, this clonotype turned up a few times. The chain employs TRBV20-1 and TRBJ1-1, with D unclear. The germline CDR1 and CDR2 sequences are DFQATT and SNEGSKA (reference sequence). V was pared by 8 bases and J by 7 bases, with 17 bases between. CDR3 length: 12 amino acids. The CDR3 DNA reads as TGCAGTCAGTCCCACTCATCGAGTGAAGCTTTCTTT. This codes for CSQSHSSSEAFF.

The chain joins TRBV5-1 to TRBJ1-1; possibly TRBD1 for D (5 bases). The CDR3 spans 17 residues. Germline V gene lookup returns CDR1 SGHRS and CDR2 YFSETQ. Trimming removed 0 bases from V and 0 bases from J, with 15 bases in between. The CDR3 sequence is CASSLGASGGLNTEAFF. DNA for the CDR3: TGCGCCAGCAGCTTGGGAGCTTCCGGGGGATTGAACACTGAAGCTTTCTTT.

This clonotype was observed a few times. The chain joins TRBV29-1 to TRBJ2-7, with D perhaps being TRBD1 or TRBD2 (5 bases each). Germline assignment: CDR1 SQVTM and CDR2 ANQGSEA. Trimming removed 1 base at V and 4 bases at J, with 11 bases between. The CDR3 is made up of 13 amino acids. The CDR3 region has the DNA TGCAGCGTTGAAGGCCGGGACCGGTACGAGCAGTACTTC. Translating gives CSVEGRDRYEQYF.

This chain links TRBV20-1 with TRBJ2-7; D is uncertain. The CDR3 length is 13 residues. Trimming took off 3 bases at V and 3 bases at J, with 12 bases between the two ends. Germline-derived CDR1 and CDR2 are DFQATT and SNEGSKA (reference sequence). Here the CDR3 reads CSASYGRLYEQYF. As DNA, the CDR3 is TGCAGTGCTAGTTACGGGCGTCTCTACGAGCAGTACTTC.

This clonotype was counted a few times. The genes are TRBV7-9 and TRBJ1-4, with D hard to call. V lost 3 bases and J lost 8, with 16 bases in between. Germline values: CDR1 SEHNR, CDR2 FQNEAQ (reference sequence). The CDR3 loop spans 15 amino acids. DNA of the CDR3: TGTGCCAGCAGCTTTCGCGGATCGAGAGGGGAAAAACTGTTTTTT. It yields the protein CASSFRGSRGEKLFF.

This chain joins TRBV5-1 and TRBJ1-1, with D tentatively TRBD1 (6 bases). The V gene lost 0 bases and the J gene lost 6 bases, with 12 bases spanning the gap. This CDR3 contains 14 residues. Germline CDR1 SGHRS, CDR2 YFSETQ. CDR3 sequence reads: CASSLEGGQSEAFF. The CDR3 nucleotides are TGCGCCAGCAGCTTGGAAGGGGGGCAGTCTGAAGCTTTCTTT.

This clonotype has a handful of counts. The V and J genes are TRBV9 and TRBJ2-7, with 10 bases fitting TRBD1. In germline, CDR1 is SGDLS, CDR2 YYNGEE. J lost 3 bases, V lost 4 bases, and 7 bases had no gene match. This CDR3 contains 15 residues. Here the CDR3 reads CASSLGTGDIYEQYF. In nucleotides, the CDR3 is TGTGCCAGCAGCTTAGGGACAGGGGACATCTACGAGCAGTACTTC.

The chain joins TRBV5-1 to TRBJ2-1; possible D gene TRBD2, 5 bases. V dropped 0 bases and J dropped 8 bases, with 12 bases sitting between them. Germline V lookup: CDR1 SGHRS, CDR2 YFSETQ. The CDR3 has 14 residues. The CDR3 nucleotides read TGCGCCAGCAGCTTGGTACCTAGCATGGATGAGCAGTTCTTC. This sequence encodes CASSLVPSMDEQFF.